This T cell receptor beta chain was sequenced in a study of CD8 T cells in ankylosing spondylitis (dated by TCRdb to the late 2010s). Study-wide context: T cell receptor beta repertoires were profiled in healthy donors and ankylosing spondylitis patients so that disease-linked TCR variants could be found. The full study cohort was made up of under 30 ankylosing spondylitis patients and 108 healthy donors. Samples of peripheral blood were taken, and for ankylosing spondylitis patients, synovial fluid was collected as well.

General conclusions and limits of the study: Some TCR beta motif variants had previously been reported in synovial fluid and blood of reactive arthritis patients, which suggested common disease-initiation mechanisms. Significant enrichment of the disease-linked clones was reported in matched synovial fluid samples from ankylosing spondylitis patients. Blood from ankylosing spondylitis patients appeared to be characterized by a TCR beta motif composed of several highly homologous amino acid variants. The disease-linked clones had a CD8+ phenotype and were found at relatively low frequencies in peripheral blood.

Synovial fluid samples were paired with blood samples taken from the same ankylosing spondylitis patients. The CDR3 spans 13 residues, from the cysteine through the phenylalanine. The only DNA kept is the CDR3, 39 bases in frame from the first base. V loses 1 base, J loses 6 bases, and the germline ends lie 9 bases apart. The germline V gene encodes CDR1 SGHVS and CDR2 FNYEAQ. Sequencing was carried out with an Illumina HiSeq 2500. Quantitative 5'-RACE with molecular barcodes was used to prepare TCR beta libraries. The source study handled its data this way. A new computational method based on a probabilistic model of VDJ rearrangement was used to identify disease-linked TCR variants. The public reads were quality trimmed at Q25 with fastp and then assembled into clones with MiXCR by TCRdb, keeping productive beta chains. Every entry covers one CDR3 protein and lists the most common genes and DNA from its rows. TCRdb assigned the V and J calls; the authors' analysis was not used. Here the sample has over 110,000 distinct CDR3 sequences; about 8% occur a single time. The ten largest make up 7.3% of the sample.

This clonotype was picked up a small number of times. Its binding antigen is unknown. One base away there is no much larger clone; base qualities are not given. The receptor was derived from a male donor with ankylosing spondylitis. Recombination linked TRBV7-6 to TRBJ2-5; a tentative D match to TRBD1 spans 5 bases. Sequenced material: synovial fluid, either unsorted or a sorted T cell fraction (not recorded which). The CDR3 reads CASSLGQGKTQYF. In nucleotides, the sequence is TGTGCCAGCAGCTTAGGGCAGGGAAAGACCCAGTACTTC.